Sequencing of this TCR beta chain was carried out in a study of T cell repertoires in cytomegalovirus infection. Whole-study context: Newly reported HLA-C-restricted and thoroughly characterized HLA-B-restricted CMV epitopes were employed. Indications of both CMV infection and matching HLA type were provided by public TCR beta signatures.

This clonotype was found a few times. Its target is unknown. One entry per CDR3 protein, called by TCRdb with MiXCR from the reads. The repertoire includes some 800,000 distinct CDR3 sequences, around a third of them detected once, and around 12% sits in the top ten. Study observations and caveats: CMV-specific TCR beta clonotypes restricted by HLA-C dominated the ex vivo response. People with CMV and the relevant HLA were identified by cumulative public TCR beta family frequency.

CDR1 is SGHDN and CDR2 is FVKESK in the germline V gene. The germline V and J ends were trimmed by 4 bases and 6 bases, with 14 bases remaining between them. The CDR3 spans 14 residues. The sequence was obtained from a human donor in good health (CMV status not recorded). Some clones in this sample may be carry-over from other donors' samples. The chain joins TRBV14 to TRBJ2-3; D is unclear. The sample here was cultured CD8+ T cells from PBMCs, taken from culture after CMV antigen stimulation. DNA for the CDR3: TGTGCCAGCAGCCTTTTTAGGGCTATGGATACGCAGTATTTT. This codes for CASSLFRAMDTQYF. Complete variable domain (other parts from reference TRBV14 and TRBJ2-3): EAGVTQFPSHSVIEKGQTVTLRCDPISGHDNLYWYRRVMGKEIKFLLHFVKESKQDESGMPNNRFLAERTGGTYSTLKVQPAELEDSGVYFCASSLFRAMDTQYFGPGTRLTVL.